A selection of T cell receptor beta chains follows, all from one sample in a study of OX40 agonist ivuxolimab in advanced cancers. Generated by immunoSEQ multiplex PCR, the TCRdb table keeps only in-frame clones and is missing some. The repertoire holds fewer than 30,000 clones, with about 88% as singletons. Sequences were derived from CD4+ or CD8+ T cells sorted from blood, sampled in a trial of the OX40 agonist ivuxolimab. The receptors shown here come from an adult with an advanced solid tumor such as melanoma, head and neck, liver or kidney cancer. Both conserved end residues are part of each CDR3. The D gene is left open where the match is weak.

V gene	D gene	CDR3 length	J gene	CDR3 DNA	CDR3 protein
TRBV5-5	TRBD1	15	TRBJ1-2	TGTGCCAGCAGTATTCAGGACAGGGTAAATTATGGCTACACCTTC	CASSIQDRVNYGYTF
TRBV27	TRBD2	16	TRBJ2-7	TGTGCCAGCAGTTTATCGCCTAGCGGGAGTATCTACGAGCAGTACTTC	CASSLSPSGSIYEQYF
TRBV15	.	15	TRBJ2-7	TGTGCCACCAGCAGAGACAGGGGACTCCGGGGCGAGCAGTACTTC	CATSRDRGLRGEQYF
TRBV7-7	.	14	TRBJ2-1	TGTGCCAGCAGCCTACGTCTTAATGACAGAGAGCAGTTCTTC	CASSLRLNDREQFF
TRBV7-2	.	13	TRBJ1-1	TGTGCCAGCTGCCAGGGTGTTGGCACTGAAGCTTTCTTT	CASCQGVGTEAFF
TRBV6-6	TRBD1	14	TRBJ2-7	TGTGCCAGCAGACCCCGGACAGGGACGGGAGAGCAGTACTTC	CASRPRTGTGEQYF
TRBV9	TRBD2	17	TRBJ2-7	TGTGCCAGCAGCGCAAGGCCCGGGCGGGGGTCCTCCTACGAGCAGTACTTC	CASSARPGRGSSYEQYF
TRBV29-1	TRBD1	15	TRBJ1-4	TGCAGCGTGGGGTCCATACAGGGGGAGCGGGAAAAACTGTTTTTT	CSVGSIQGEREKLFF
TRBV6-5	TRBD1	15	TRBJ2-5	TGTGCCAGCAGTTGGACAGGGGGCTTGGATGAGACCCAGTACTTC	CASSWTGGLDETQYF
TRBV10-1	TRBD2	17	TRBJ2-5	TGCGCCAGCAGTGAGTCTGGGACTAGCGAATTTGAAGAGACCCAGTACTTC	CASSESGTSEFEETQYF
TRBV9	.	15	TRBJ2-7	TGTGCCAGCAGCGTAGGCCCGGACAGCACCTACGAGCAGTACTTC	CASSVGPDSTYEQYF
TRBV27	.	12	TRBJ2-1	TGTGCCAGCAGCCAACCTTACAATGAGCAGTTCTTC	CASSQPYNEQFF
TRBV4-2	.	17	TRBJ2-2	TGTGCCAGCAGCCAAGTAGGGGACCGAGGTGACTCCGGGGAGCTGTTTTTT	CASSQVGDRGDSGELFF
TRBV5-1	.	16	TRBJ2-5	TGCGCCAGCAGCTCCCCCGTGGAGGGGAACCAAGAGACCCAGTACTTC	CASSSPVEGNQETQYF
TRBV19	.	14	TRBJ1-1	TGTGCCAGTAGTTTCGGACACATGAACACTGAAGCTTTCTTT	CASSFGHMNTEAFF
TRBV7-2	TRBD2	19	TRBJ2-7	TGTGCCAGCAGCTTGGGCCACGGGACTAGCGGGGGGGGCTCCTACGAGCAGTACTTC	CASSLGHGTSGGGSYEQYF
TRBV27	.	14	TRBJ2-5	TGTGCCAGCAGTTTGAACAGCTACCAAGAGACCCAGTACTTC	CASSLNSYQETQYF
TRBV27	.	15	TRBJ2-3	TGTGCCAGCAGCCCGGCAGTGACTAGCACAGATACGCAGTATTTT	CASSPAVTSTDTQYF
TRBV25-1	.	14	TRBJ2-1	TGTGCCAGCAGCTCGACAGAACAATACAATGAGCAGTTCTTC	CASSSTEQYNEQFF
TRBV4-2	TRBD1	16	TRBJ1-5	TGTGCCAGCAGCCAGGGGGATGACAGGGTGGATCAGCCCCAGCATTTT	CASSQGDDRVDQPQHF
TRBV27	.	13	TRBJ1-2	TGTGCCAGCAGTTTGTCCCTCCACTATGGCTACACCTTC	CASSLSLHYGYTF
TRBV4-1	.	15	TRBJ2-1	TGCGCCAGCAGCTCGATCCTGACAATCCGGAATGAGCAGTTCTTC	CASSSILTIRNEQFF
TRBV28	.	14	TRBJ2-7	TGTGCCAGCAGTTTGATGGGCAGGGCGGACGAGCAGTACTTC	CASSLMGRADEQYF
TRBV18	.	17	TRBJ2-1	TGTGCCAGCTCACCACAGGCGACTAGGGAAGAAGACAATGAGCAGTTCTTC	CASSPQATREEDNEQFF
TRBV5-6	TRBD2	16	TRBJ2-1	TGTGCCAGCGGATTTTTAGCGGGAGATGGGAACAATGAGCAGTTCTTC	CASGFLAGDGNNEQFF
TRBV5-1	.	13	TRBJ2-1	TGCGCCAGCAGCTTGGATGGGTGGGATGAGCAGTTCTTC	CASSLDGWDEQFF
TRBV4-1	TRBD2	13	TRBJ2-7	TGCGCCAGCAGCCCGGGACTACCGACCGAGCAGTACTTC	CASSPGLPTEQYF